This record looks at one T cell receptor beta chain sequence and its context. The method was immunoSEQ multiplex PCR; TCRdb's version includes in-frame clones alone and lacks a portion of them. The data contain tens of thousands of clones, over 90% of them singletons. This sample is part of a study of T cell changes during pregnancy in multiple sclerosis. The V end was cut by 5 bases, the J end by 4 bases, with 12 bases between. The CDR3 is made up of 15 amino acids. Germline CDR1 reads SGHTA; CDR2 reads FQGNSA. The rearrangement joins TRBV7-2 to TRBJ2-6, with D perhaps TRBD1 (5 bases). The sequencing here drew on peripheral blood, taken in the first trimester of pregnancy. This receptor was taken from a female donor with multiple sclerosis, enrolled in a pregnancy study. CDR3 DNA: TGTGCCAGCAGCACCCAGGGTTTGGGGGCCAACGTCCTGACTTTC. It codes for CASSTQGLGANVLTF.